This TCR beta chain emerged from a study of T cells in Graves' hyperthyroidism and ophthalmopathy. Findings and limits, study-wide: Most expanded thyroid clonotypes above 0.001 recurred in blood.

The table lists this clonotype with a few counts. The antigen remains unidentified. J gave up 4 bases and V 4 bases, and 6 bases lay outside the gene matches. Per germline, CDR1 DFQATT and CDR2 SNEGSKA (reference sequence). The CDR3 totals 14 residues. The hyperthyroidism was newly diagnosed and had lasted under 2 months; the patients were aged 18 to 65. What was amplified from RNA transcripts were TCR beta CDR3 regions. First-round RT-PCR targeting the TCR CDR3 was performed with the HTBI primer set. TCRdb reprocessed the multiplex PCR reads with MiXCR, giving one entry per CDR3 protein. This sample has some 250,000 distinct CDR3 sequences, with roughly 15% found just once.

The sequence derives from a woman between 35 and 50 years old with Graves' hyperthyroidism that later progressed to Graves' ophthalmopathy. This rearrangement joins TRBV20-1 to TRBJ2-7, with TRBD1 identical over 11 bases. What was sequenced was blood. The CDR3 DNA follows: TGCAGTGCTAATAGGACAGGGGGCAGGTACGAGCAGTACTTC. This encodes CSANRTGGRYEQYF.